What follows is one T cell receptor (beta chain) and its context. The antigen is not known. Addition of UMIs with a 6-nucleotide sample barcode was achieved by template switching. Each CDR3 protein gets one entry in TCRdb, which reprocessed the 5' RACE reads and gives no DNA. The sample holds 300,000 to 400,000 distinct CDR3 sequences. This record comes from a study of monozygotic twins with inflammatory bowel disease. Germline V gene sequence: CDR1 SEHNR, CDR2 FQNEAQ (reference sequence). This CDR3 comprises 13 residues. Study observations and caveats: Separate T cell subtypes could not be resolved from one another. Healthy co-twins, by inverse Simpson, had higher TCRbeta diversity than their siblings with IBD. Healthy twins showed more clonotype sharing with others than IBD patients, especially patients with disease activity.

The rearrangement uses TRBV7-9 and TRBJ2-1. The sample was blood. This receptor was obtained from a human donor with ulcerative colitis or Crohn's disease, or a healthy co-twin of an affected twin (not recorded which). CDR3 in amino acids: CASSPRGYNEQFF.